The 17 T cell receptor beta chains listed next were all sequenced from one sample in a study of T cell repertoires in aging, cancer and after chemotherapy. TCR beta rearrangements were amplified from peripheral blood genomic DNA. TRB rearrangements spanning V, D and J were amplified using mixed TRB-A/B primers. TCRdb re-called the multiplex PCR reads through MiXCR, storing one row per CDR3 protein. The data show roughly 1,200 distinct CDR3 sequences, approximately 24% seen once. Sequenced sample: blood. These receptors originate from a human donor with a solid tumor.

Judged by abundance, this clonotype is medium-sized (0.01 to 0.1%). This sequence joins TRBV19 and TRBJ2-7; D unresolved. Deletions cut 0 bases from V and 6 bases from J, with 24 bases between. The CDR3 spans 18 residues. The V gene's germline CDR1 is LNHDA and CDR2 SQIVND (reference sequence). CDR3 DNA: TGTGCCAGTAGTATAGATTCCCCTCGTGGGTCCGAGGACCGCGAGCAGTACTTC. Residues: CASSIDSPRGSEDREQYF.

The J gene is TRBJ2-3, the V gene TRBV19, with TRBD2 matching 8 bases. The CDR3 is 14 residues long. Trimming at V came to 6 bases and at J to 3 bases, leaving 5 bases not matched to a gene. The V gene's germline CDR1 is LNHDA and CDR2 SQIVND (reference sequence). The CDR3 here is CASSMTSATDTQYF. The CDR3 DNA sequence: TGTGCCAGTAGCATGACTAGCGCTACAGATACGCAGTATTTT. Supplemented by reference TRBV19 and TRBJ2-3, the full variable domain reads DGGITQSPKYLFRKEGQNVTLSCEQNLNHDAMYWYRQDPGQGLRLIYYSQIVNDFQKGDIAEGYSVSREKKESFPLTVTSAQKNPTAFYLCASSMTSATDTQYFGPGTRLTVL.

This clonotype is large. This chain links TRBV30 with TRBJ1-5; a possible D gene is TRBD1 (5 bases). V was trimmed by 2 bases and J by 6 bases, leaving 17 bases between them. From germline, CDR1 is GTSNPN and CDR2 SVGIG (reference sequence). This CDR3 contains 15 residues. Written as DNA, the CDR3 is TGTGCCTGGAGTAGGCGGGGCGGCTTCGGTCAGCCCCAGCATTTT. This codes for CAWSRRGGFGQPQHF.

The rearrangement uses TRBV20-1 and TRBJ2-3; D is unclear. V lost 5 bases to trimming and J lost 0 bases, with 6 bases between them. Germline V lookup: CDR1 DFQATT, CDR2 SNEGSKA (reference sequence). The CDR3 runs to 12 residues. The CDR3, as DNA: TGCAGTGCTCTGGACAGCACAGATACGCAGTATTTT. It translates to CSALDSTDTQYF.

This clonotype was seen more than once but under ten times. The chain combines TRBV20-1 with TRBJ1-2, with 11 bases that match TRBD1. The V gene's germline CDR1 is DFQATT and CDR2 SNEGSKA (reference sequence). The CDR3 covers 15 residues. Trimming took 3 bases from V and 4 from J; bases not matched to a gene: 7. CDR3 nucleotides: TGCAGTGCTAGTCATTCCGGGACAGGGGGCTATGGCTACACCTTC. Translating it yields CSASHSGTGGYGYTF.

In its sample, this clonotype was seen a few times. The genes are TRBV28 and TRBJ2-3; D remains ambiguous. CDR1 and CDR2 from the germline V gene are MDHEN and SYDVKM. The length of the CDR3 is 12 residues. Trimming stripped 2 bases from V and 4 bases from J, with 4 bases between. The CDR3 spells CASSLVPDTQYF. As DNA, the CDR3 is TGTGCCAGCAGTTTAGTCCCAGATACGCAGTATTTT.

The V call is TRBV12-3 or TRBV12-4, the J call TRBJ2-2; D call uncertain. The germline V and J ends were trimmed by 4 bases and 5 bases, with 14 bases remaining between them. The CDR3 contains 15 residues. Here the CDR3 DNA reads TGTGCCAGCAGTTCAGCCCGCCTGGGGACCGGGGAGCTGTTTTTT. Translating gives CASSSARLGTGELFF.

This clonotype is termed medium-sized. The genes are TRBV7-9 and TRBJ1-1; no clear D. Deletions cut 7 bases from V and 3 bases from J, with 12 bases between. CDR1 is SEHNR and CDR2 is FQNEAQ in the germline V gene (reference sequence). CDR3 size: 13 residues. The CDR3: CASTDMGYTEAFF. In DNA, the CDR3 is TGTGCCAGCACCGATATGGGATACACTGAAGCTTTCTTT.

The genes are TRBV29-1 and TRBJ2-2; 10 bases match TRBD2. V lost 4 bases to trimming and J lost 4 bases; unmatched junction nucleotides: 3. Germline values: CDR1 SQVTM, CDR2 ANQGSEA. This CDR3 spans 14 amino acids. CDR3 bases: TGCAGCGTTGTAGCGGGAGGCCGCACCGGGGAGCTGTTTTTT. Amino acids: CSVVAGGRTGELFF.

By share, this clonotype counts as large. The chain combines TRBV19 with TRBJ1-2; D unresolved. The V gene lost 1 base and the J gene lost 5 bases, with 11 bases spanning the gap. Per germline, CDR1 LNHDA and CDR2 SQIVND (reference sequence). CDR3 length: 14 amino acids. CDR3 sequence (DNA): TGTGCCAGTAGTATAGCGCGGTCCTTGTATGGCTACACCTTC. Translated: CASSIARSLYGYTF.

This chain links TRBV28 with TRBJ1-1; 9 bases match TRBD1. V lost 4 bases and J lost 5; bases outside the gene matches: 2. Germline values: CDR1 MDHEN, CDR2 SYDVKM. This CDR3 spans 13 amino acids. The CDR3 loop is CASSSTGGTEAFF. For the CDR3, the DNA is TGTGCCAGCAGTTCGACAGGGGGGACTGAAGCTTTCTTT.

This clonotype is termed large. The chain employs TRBV6-5 and TRBJ1-5; 8 bases match TRBD1. CDR3 size: 14 residues. V was pared by 6 bases and J by 6 bases, with 7 bases of the junction left unmatched. Germline lookup yields CDR1 MNHEY and CDR2 SVGAGI. CDR3 sequence reads: CASSPDRGGQPQHF. In DNA form, the CDR3 reads TGTGCCAGCAGCCCCGACAGGGGAGGTCAGCCCCAGCATTTT.

This clonotype counts as medium-sized (0.01 to 0.1%). This chain joins TRBV19 and TRBJ1-1; D not certain. The V end lost 7 bases, the J end lost 0 bases, and 9 bases lay between the germline ends. Germline loops: CDR1 LNHDA, CDR2 SQIVND (reference sequence). The length of the CDR3 is 13 residues. CDR3 sequence: CASTTKLNTEAFF. Written as DNA, the CDR3 is TGTGCCAGTACCACTAAATTGAACACTGAAGCTTTCTTT.

The chain is built from TRBV6-5 and TRBJ1-1, with TRBD1 matching 7 bases. This CDR3 has 16 amino acids. The V gene end was trimmed by 0 bases and the J gene end by 2 bases; junction bases not matched to a gene: 6. Per the germline V gene, CDR1 is MNHEY and CDR2 is SVGAGI. CDR3 protein: CASSYSPGTDNTEAFF. DNA for the CDR3: TGTGCCAGCAGTTACTCCCCCGGGACAGACAACACTGAAGCTTTCTTT.

The V gene is TRBV7-6, the J gene TRBJ2-1; no firm D call. The CDR3 covers 16 residues. V shed 6 bases and J shed 4 bases, with 19 bases lying between them. Per the germline V gene, CDR1 is SGHVS and CDR2 is FNYEAQ. The CDR3 region is CASSPSPIPIYNEQFF. As DNA, the CDR3 is TGTGCCAGCAGTCCCAGTCCCATACCGATATACAATGAGCAGTTCTTC.

By share of the sample, this clonotype is large. The CDR3 protein is CASSPVPGRDYNSPLHF. The DNA of the CDR3 is TGTGCCAGCAGTCCTGTCCCCGGACGGGACTATAATTCACCCCTCCACTTT. The chain employs TRBV6-1 and TRBJ1-6; no firm D call. CDR1 MNHNS and CDR2 SASEGT come from the germline V gene. The CDR3 consists of 17 residues. Trimming left V 5 bases short and J 3 bases short, with 17 bases between.

This clonotype was counted only a few times. The rearrangement links TRBV30 to TRBJ2-1, with TRBD2 matching 10 bases. The CDR3 runs 13 residues. Unmatched junction bases numbered 2, after V lost 5 bases and J lost 4 bases. Germline V CDR1 and CDR2: GTSNPN, SVGIG (reference sequence). The CDR3 sequence: CAWAAGGYNEQFF. The CDR3 DNA reads TGTGCCTGGGCAGCGGGAGGGTACAATGAGCAGTTCTTC.